This entry concerns a single TCR beta chain. Its antigen is still unknown. One end of the junction does not line up with germline, which may come from a read error. The V gene's germline CDR1 is SEHNR and CDR2 FQNEAQ (reference sequence). The CDR3 contains 16 residues. This specimen belongs to a study of CD8+CD57+ T cells in acquired aplastic anemia. Study-wide points: Between patients and controls, CD8+ Simpson's diversity did not vary significantly.

The study profiled TCR beta VDJ and CDR3 using genomic DNA as template. A single record per CDR3 protein comes from TCRdb applying MiXCR to the reads. The data contain around 250,000 distinct CDR3 sequences, roughly 50% of them singletons. This TCR was recovered from a human donor with severe aplastic anemia or a healthy control (not recorded which). This sequence joins TRBV7-9 and TRBJ1-4, with TRBD1 matching over 7 bases. The sample taken for sequencing was sorted CD4+, CD8+, or CD8+CD57+ T cells (not recorded which) from PBMCs. CDR3 in amino acids: CASNGQEGRTNEELFF. Here the CDR3 DNA reads TGTGCCAGCAACGGACAGGAGGGTCGAACTAATGAAGAACTGTTTTTT.